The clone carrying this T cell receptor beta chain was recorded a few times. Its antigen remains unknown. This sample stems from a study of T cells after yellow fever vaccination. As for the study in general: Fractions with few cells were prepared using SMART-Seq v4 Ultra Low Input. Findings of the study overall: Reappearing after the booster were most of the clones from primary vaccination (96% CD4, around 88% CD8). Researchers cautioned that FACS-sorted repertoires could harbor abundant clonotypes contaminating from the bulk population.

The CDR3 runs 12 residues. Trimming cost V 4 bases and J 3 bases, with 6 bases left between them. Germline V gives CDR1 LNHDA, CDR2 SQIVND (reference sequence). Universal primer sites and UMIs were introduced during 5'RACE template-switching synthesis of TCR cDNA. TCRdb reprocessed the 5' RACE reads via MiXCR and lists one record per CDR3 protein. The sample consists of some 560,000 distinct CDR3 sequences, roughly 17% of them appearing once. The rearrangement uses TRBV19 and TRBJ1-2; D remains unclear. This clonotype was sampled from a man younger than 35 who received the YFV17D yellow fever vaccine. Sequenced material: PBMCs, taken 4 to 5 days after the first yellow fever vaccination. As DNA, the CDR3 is TGTGCCAGTAGTAACGGGGACTATGGCTACACCTTC. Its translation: CASSNGDYGYTF.